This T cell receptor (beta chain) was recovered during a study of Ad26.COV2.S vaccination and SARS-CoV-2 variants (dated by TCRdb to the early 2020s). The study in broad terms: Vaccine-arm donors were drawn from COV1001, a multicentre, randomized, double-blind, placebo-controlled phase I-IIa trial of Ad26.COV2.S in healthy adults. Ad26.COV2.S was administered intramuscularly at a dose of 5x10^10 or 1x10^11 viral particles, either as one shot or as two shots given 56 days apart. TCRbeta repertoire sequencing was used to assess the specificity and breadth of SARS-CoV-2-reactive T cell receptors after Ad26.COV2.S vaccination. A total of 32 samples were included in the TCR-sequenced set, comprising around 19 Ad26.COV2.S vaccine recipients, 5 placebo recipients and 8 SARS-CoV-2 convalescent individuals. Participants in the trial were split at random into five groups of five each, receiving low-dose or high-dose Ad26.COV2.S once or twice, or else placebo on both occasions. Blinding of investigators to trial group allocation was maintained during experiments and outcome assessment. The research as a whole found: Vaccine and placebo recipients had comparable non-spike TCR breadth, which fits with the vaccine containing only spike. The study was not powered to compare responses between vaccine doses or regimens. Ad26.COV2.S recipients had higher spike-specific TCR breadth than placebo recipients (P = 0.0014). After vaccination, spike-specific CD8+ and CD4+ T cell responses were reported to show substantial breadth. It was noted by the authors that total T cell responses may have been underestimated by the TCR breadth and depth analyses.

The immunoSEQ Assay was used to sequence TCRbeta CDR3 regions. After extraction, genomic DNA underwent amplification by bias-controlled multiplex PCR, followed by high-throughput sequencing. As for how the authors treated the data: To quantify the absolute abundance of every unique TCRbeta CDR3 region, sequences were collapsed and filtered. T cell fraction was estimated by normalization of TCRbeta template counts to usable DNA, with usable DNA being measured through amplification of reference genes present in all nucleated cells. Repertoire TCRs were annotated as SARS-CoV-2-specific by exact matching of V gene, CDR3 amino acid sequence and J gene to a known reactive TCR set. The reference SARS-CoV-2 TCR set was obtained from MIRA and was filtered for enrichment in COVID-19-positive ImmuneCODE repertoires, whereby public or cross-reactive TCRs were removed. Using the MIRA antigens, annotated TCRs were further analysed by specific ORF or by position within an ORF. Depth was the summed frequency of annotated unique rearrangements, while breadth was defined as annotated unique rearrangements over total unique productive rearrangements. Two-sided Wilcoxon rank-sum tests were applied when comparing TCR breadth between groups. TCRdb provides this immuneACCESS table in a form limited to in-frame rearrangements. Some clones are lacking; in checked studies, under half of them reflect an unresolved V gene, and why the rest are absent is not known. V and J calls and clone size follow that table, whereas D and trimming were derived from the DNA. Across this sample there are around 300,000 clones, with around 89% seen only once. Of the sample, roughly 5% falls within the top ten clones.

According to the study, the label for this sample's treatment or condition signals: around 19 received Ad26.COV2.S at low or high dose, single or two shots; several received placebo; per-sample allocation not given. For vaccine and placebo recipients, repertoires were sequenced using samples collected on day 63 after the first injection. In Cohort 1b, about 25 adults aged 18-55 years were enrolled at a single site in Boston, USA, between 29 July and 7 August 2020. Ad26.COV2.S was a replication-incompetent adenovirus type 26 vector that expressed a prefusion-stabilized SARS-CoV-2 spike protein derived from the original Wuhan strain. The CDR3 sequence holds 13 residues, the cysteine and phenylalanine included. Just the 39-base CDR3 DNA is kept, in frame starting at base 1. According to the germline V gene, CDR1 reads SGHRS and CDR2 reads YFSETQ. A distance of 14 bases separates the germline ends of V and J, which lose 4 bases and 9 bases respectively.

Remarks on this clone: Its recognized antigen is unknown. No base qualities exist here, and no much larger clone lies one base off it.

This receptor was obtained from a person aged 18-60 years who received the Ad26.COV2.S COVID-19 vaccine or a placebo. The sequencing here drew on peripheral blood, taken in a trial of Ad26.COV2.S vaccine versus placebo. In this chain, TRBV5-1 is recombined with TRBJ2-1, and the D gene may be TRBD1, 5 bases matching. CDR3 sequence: CASSLDSAGEQFF. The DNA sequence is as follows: TGCGCCAGCAGCCTCGACAGTGCTGGTGAGCAGTTCTTC.